Listed below are T cell receptor beta chains from one sample, sequenced in a study of identifying expanded T cells in peripheral blood. This table comes from immunoSEQ multiplex PCR, and its TCRdb copy is limited to in-frame clones, with some not included. There are about 100,000 clones in the sample; about 87% occur only once, and about 6% lies in the top ten. The sample comprised blood. The receptors derive from a person aged 18 to 75 in good health. Each CDR3 is given with its conserved first and last residue. D genes are given only for firm matches. Clone size is stated in some rows and not others, as once, few, many or a class when expanded.

.,TRBV5-5,.,TRBJ2-1,TGTGCCAGCAGCGGACTGGACTTCGGGGAGCAGTTCTTC,CASSGLDFGEQFF
.,TRBV5-6,.,TRBJ1-2,TGTGCCAGCAGTCCCGCCCGCGAATATGGCTACACCTTC,CASSPAREYGYTF
.,TRBV7-9,TRBD1,TRBJ1-2,TGTGCCAGCAGCACACCCGGGACAGGGGCTCGGAGCTATGGCTACACCTTC,CASSTPGTGARSYGYTF
.,TRBV19,.,TRBJ1-3,TGTGCCAGTAGTAGATCGGCGTTCTCTGGAAACACCATATATTTT,CASSRSAFSGNTIYF
.,TRBV7-9,TRBD1,TRBJ2-2,TGTGCCAGCAGTTTCCGGGACAGTCCGAAGAACACCGGGGAGCTGTTTTTT,CASSFRDSPKNTGELFF
.,TRBV18,.,TRBJ1-1,TGTGCCAGCTCACTGTCTACCGGGACAAAGAACACTGAAGCTTTCTTT,CASSLSTGTKNTEAFF
.,TRBV5-1,TRBD1,TRBJ1-2,TGCGCCAGCAGCGCCTCGTTCGGACAGGGATATGGCTACACCTTC,CASSASFGQGYGYTF
.,TRBV6-1,.,TRBJ1-2,TGTGCCAGCAGTGGGACAACCTATGGCTACACCTTC,CASSGTTYGYTF
.,TRBV25-1,.,TRBJ1-6,TGTGCCAGCAGTGAATTTCTGAATTCACCCCTCCACTTT,CASSEFLNSPLHF
once,TRBV13,.,TRBJ1-1,TGTGCCAGCAGTTTCGTCGGCACTGAAGCTTTCTTT,CASSFVGTEAFF
.,TRBV4-2,.,TRBJ1-3,TGTGCCAGCAGCCAAGAAGGGGTAGGGGGAAACACCATATATTTT,CASSQEGVGGNTIYF
.,TRBV9,TRBD1,TRBJ2-7,TGTGCCAGCAGCGTAGGGCAGGGGGCCTACGAGCAGTACTTC,CASSVGQGAYEQYF
.,TRBV19,.,TRBJ1-2,TGTGCCAGTAGTATAGAGAACAGGAACTATGGCTACACCTTC,CASSIENRNYGYTF
.,TRBV6-1,.,TRBJ2-3,TGTGCCAGCAGTCCACAGGGCACAGATACGCAGTATTTT,CASSPQGTDTQYF
.,TRBV11-3,.,TRBJ2-5,TGTGCCAGCAGCTTTGAGGATCAGGTCCGGTGGGAGACCCAGTACTTC,CASSFEDQVRWETQYF
.,TRBV7-9,.,TRBJ1-2,TGTGCCAGCAGCTTAGCTAGTGACAGTAGGGGCTACACCTTC,CASSLASDSRGYTF
.,TRBV5-1,.,TRBJ2-5,TGCGCCAGCAGCTGGACCGGGACGGCAGAGACCCAGTACTTC,CASSWTGTAETQYF
.,TRBV10-3,TRBD1,TRBJ2-3,TGTGCCATCAGTGCCGGGACAGGGGTCACAGATACGCAGTATTTT,CAISAGTGVTDTQYF
.,TRBV5-5,.,TRBJ1-5,TGTGCCAGCAGCTGGGGGGGCGGTCAGCCCCAGCATTTT,CASSWGGGQPQHF
many,TRBV29-1,TRBD1,TRBJ1-1,TGCAGCGTTGCCAAGGGACAGCGGAACACTGAAGCTTTCTTT,CSVAKGQRNTEAFF
few,TRBV2,.,TRBJ1-6,TGTGCCAGCCACACAGGGATAATTCACTCGCGGGATTCACCCCTCCACTTT,CASHTGIIHSRDSPLHF
.,TRBV19,.,TRBJ1-1,TGTGCCAGTAGTGCTGGGGGCGGTATGGGCACTGAAGCTTTCTTT,CASSAGGGMGTEAFF
.,TRBV6-5,.,TRBJ2-1,TGTGCCAGCCGGACTTTCTCCTACAATGAGCAGTTCTTC,CASRTFSYNEQFF
.,TRBV7-8,.,TRBJ1-3,TGTGCCAGCAGCCGGAAGGCGGAATTCTCTGGAAACACCATATATTTT,CASSRKAEFSGNTIYF
once,TRBV15,TRBD1,TRBJ2-7,TGTGCCACCAGCAGAGGGGACAGGGCTCTCTCCTACGAGCAGTACTTC,CATSRGDRALSYEQYF
.,TRBV6-1,.,TRBJ1-2,TGTGCCAGCAGTGAAGCGTTTTCGGAGGGCGACTATGGCTACACCTTC,CASSEAFSEGDYGYTF
once,TRBV6-5,.,TRBJ2-7,TGTGCCAGCCGAGGCTGGAACGAGCAGTACTTC,CASRGWNEQYF
.,TRBV12-5,TRBD2,TRBJ2-7,TGTGCTAGTGGTTTGGTCCTCGGGACTAGCGGCACCTACGAGCAGTACTTC,CASGLVLGTSGTYEQYF
.,TRBV6-6,TRBD2,TRBJ2-1,TGTGCCAGCAGTGACTCGACTAGCGGGAGCAATGAGCAGTTCTTC,CASSDSTSGSNEQFF